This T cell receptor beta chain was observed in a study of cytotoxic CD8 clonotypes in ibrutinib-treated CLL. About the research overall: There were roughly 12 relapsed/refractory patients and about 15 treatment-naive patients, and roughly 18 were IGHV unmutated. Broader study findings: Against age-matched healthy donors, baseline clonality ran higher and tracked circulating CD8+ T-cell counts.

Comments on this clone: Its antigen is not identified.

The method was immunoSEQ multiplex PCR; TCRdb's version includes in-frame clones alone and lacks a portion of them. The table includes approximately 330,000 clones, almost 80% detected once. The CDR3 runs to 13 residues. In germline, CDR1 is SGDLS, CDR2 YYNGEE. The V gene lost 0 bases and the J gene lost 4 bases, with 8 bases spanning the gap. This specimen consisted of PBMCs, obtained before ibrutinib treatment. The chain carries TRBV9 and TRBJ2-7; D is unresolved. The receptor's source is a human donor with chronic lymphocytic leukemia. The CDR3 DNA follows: TGTGCCAGCAGCGTAGGTGAGGCTTACGAGCAGTACTTC. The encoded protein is CASSVGEAYEQYF.